These T cell receptor beta chains were read from a single sample in a study of T cell repertoires in cytomegalovirus infection. TCRdb recomputed calls from the reads with MiXCR, one row per CDR3 protein. The sample has hundreds of thousands of distinct CDR3 sequences; roughly a sixth are singletons. The sample comprised PBMCs. These TCRs come from a human donor in good health (CMV status not recorded). Some clones in this sample may be carry-over from other donors' samples. Each CDR3 is given with its conserved first and last residue. The D gene is left open where the match is weak. Clone size is stated in some rows and not others, as once, few, many or a class when expanded.

clone_size j_call v_call cdr3_length d_call cdr3_aa cdr3_nt
many TRBJ1-4 TRBV7-2 17 TRBD1 CASSLGGPGQGPEKLFF TGTGCCAGCAGCTTAGGGGGACCGGGACAGGGACCTGAAAAACTGTTTTTT
NA TRBJ1-5 TRBV7-2 18 NA CASSLPSGRGTSNQPQHF TGTGCCAGCAGCTTGCCATCGGGCAGGGGAACTAGCAATCAGCCCCAGCATTTT
many TRBJ2-1 TRBV7-2 14 TRBD2 CASSLVGGTSRPFF TGTGCCAGCAGCTTAGTCGGGGGGACTTCCCGCCCCTTCTTC
many TRBJ1-5 TRBV7-2 15 NA CASSLVSGAHQPQHF TGTGCCAGCAGCTTAGTCTCGGGGGCGCATCAGCCCCAGCATTTT
NA TRBJ2-3 TRBV12-3/TRBV12-4 15 TRBD1 CASSFGTASTDTQYF TGTGCCAGCAGTTTCGGGACAGCTAGCACAGATACGCAGTATTTT
many TRBJ1-1 TRBV12-3/TRBV12-4 15 TRBD1 CASSSGGTVNTEAFF TGTGCCAGCAGTTCCGGTGGGACAGTGAACACTGAAGCTTTCTTT
many TRBJ2-1 TRBV12-3/TRBV12-4 15 NA CASRSPGGSYNEQFF TGTGCCAGCAGGTCGCCCGGGGGCAGTTACAATGAGCAGTTCTTC
NA TRBJ1-2 TRBV7-2 15 TRBD1 CASSLDTGTGYGYTF TGTGCCAGCAGCTTAGATACGGGGACAGGATATGGCTACACCTTC
few TRBJ2-5 TRBV5-6 15 NA CASSEGGGQWETQYF TGTGCCAGCAGCGAGGGAGGCGGGCAATGGGAGACCCAGTACTTC
NA TRBJ1-5 TRBV6-5 14 NA CASSYTGVGQPQHF TGTGCCAGCAGTTACACGGGGGTCGGGCAGCCCCAGCATTTT
NA TRBJ1-2 TRBV12-3/TRBV12-4 14 NA CASTPAPGAGGYTF TGTGCCAGCACTCCCGCGCCGGGGGCAGGTGGCTACACCTTC
many TRBJ2-3 TRBV12-3/TRBV12-4 14 NA CASSYDQVTDTQYF TGTGCCAGCAGTTACGACCAGGTCACAGATACGCAGTATTTT
few TRBJ2-2 TRBV7-9 16 TRBD1 CASSPPSTGVAGELFF TGTGCCAGCAGCCCACCTTCGACAGGGGTAGCCGGGGAGCTGTTTTTT
many TRBJ1-3 TRBV7-2 16 TRBD1 CASSPRQGSSGNTIYF TGTGCCAGCAGCCCTAGACAGGGAAGCTCTGGAAACACCATATATTTT
NA TRBJ2-2 TRBV5-1 13 NA CASNGGGTGELFF TGCGCCAGCAATGGAGGGGGCACCGGGGAGCTGTTTTTT
NA TRBJ1-6 TRBV3-1 12 NA CASSQLGSPLHF TGTGCCAGCAGCCAACTTGGATCACCCCTCCACTTT
NA TRBJ2-1 TRBV5-1 14 NA CASSSGLGPDEQFF TGCGCCAGCAGCTCCGGACTGGGGCCCGATGAGCAGTTCTTC
few TRBJ2-5 TRBV20-1 14 NA CSATRRLSQETQYF TGCAGTGCTACCCGACGGCTGAGCCAAGAGACCCAGTACTTC
NA TRBJ2-1 TRBV20-1 16 TRBD2 CSARDKGLPNYNEQFF TGCAGTGCTAGAGATAAGGGACTACCAAACTACAATGAGCAGTTCTTC
NA TRBJ2-1 TRBV4-1 18 TRBD2 CASSQYELAGGTHNEQFF TGCGCCAGCAGCCAATATGAGTTAGCGGGGGGAACTCACAATGAGCAGTTCTTC
NA TRBJ2-5 TRBV4-2 14 TRBD1 CASSHGQGEETQYF TGTGCCAGCAGCCACGGACAGGGAGAAGAGACCCAGTACTTC
NA TRBJ2-5 TRBV25-1 11 NA CASSVVGTQYF TGTGCCAGCAGTGTAGTGGGGACCCAGTACTTC
many TRBJ2-1 TRBV7-2 14 NA CASSLVAGTNEQFF TGTGCCAGCAGCTTAGTAGCCGGGACTAATGAGCAGTTCTTC
few TRBJ1-2 TRBV27 14 NA CASSQQGLNYGYTF TGTGCCAGCAGTCAGCAGGGGTTGAACTATGGCTACACCTTC
NA TRBJ2-3 TRBV12-3/TRBV12-4 16 NA CASSFSASLSTDTQYF TGTGCCAGCAGTTTTTCGGCTAGCCTTAGCACAGATACGCAGTATTTT
many TRBJ2-7 TRBV7-9 14 NA CASSPPGLSYEQYF TGTGCCAGCAGCCCCCCGGGACTGAGTTACGAGCAGTACTTC
NA TRBJ2-2 TRBV28 18 NA CASSFKPTTAANTGELFF TGTGCCAGCAGTTTCAAACCCACGACAGCCGCGAACACCGGGGAGCTGTTTTTT
many TRBJ2-1 TRBV27 16 NA CASRRLAAGFMNEQFF TGTGCCAGCCGCCGTTTAGCGGCCGGATTTATGAATGAGCAGTTCTTC
many TRBJ2-1 TRBV7-2 15 TRBD2 CASSRSGGIYNEQFF TGTGCCAGCAGCAGAAGCGGGGGGATCTACAATGAGCAGTTCTTC
NA TRBJ1-6 TRBV7-9 16 TRBD1 CASSPTGGDYNSPLHF TGTGCCAGCAGTCCGACAGGGGGCGACTATAATTCACCCCTCCACTTT
NA TRBJ2-7 TRBV12-3/TRBV12-4 15 NA CASSFSYGNSYEQYF TGTGCCAGCAGTTTTAGTTATGGAAACTCCTACGAGCAGTACTTC
many TRBJ2-4 TRBV12-3/TRBV12-4 18 TRBD1 CASTDDHRGGVAKNIQYF TGTGCCAGCACCGACGATCACAGGGGCGGAGTTGCCAAAAACATTCAGTACTTC
many TRBJ1-5 TRBV19 16 TRBD1 CASSPGQGRGNQPQHF TGTGCCAGTAGTCCAGGACAGGGCAGGGGCAATCAGCCCCAGCATTTT
few TRBJ1-1 TRBV28 12 NA CASSLWQTEAFF TGTGCCAGCAGTTTATGGCAGACTGAAGCTTTCTTT
few TRBJ2-5 TRBV20-1 14 TRBD1 CSATQTGGIETQYF TGCAGTGCCACACAGACAGGGGGCATCGAGACCCAGTACTTC
NA TRBJ2-1 TRBV14 14 NA CASSHRLAYNEQFF TGTGCCAGCAGCCATCGGCTAGCTTATAATGAGCAGTTCTTC
few TRBJ2-3 TRBV29-1 12 NA CSVAVSVGLQYF TGCAGCGTTGCTGTGTCGGTGGGCCTACAGTATTTT
many TRBJ2-6 TRBV6-1 16 TRBD1 CASGGDRGSGANVLTF TGTGCCAGCGGGGGGGACAGGGGCTCTGGGGCCAACGTCCTGACTTTC
few TRBJ1-4 TRBV18 16 NA CASSPPIGATNEKLFF TGTGCCAGCTCACCACCGATCGGAGCAACTAATGAAAAACTGTTTTTT
many TRBJ1-2 TRBV7-3 14 NA CASSPNGQPYGYTF TGTGCCAGCAGCCCGAACGGACAGCCCTATGGCTACACCTTC
many TRBJ2-7 TRBV7-8 13 TRBD1 CASGRDRTYEQYF TGTGCCAGCGGTCGGGACAGGACCTACGAGCAGTACTTC
many TRBJ1-6 TRBV7-2 13 NA CASSLYENSPLHF TGTGCCAGCAGCCTATACGAAAATTCACCCCTCCACTTT
many TRBJ2-2 TRBV7-2 13 NA CASSGRTAGELFF TGTGCCAGCAGCGGCAGGACAGCCGGGGAGCTGTTTTTT
many TRBJ2-3 TRBV12-3/TRBV12-4 12 NA CASSQGGDTQYF TGTGCCAGCAGTCAAGGGGGAGATACGCAGTATTTT
NA TRBJ2-3 TRBV7-9 14 TRBD1 CASTLGQGIDTQYF TGTGCCAGCACCCTAGGACAGGGAATAGATACGCAGTATTTT
NA TRBJ1-1 TRBV2 15 NA CASSDQVDRNTEAFF TGTGCCAGCAGTGATCAGGTTGACAGGAACACTGAAGCTTTCTTT
NA TRBJ2-7 TRBV19 14 NA CASSTQTVTYEQYF TGTGCCAGTAGTACCCAGACAGTTACTTACGAGCAGTACTTC
few TRBJ2-3 TRBV12-3/TRBV12-4 16 NA CASSLMTPVHTDTQYF TGTGCCAGCAGTCTAATGACCCCGGTTCACACAGATACGCAGTATTTT
many TRBJ2-1 TRBV6-1 15 TRBD1 CASNTRTGPTNEQFF TGTGCCAGCAACACTAGGACAGGTCCGACCAATGAGCAGTTCTTC
NA TRBJ2-3 TRBV27 17 TRBD2 CASTPGERGASSVTQYF TGTGCCAGCACCCCGGGAGAGCGGGGGGCCTCTTCAGTTACGCAGTATTTT
few TRBJ2-7 TRBV19 15 NA CASSIDSSGKYEQYF TGTGCCAGTAGTATAGATTCCAGCGGCAAATACGAGCAGTACTTC
many TRBJ1-1 TRBV6-2/TRBV6-3 13 NA CASTQEVNTEAFF TGTGCCAGCACACAGGAGGTGAACACTGAAGCTTTCTTT
NA TRBJ2-1 TRBV25-1 14 NA CASRGWSSYNEQFF TGTGCCAGCCGTGGCTGGAGCTCCTACAATGAGCAGTTCTTC
few TRBJ1-2 TRBV25-1 13 NA CASSEPGTRGYTF TGTGCCAGCAGTGAACCGGGGACCAGAGGCTACACCTTC